In its sample, the clone carrying this T cell receptor (beta chain) was seen many times. Its antigen is still unknown. Per the germline V gene, CDR1 is SQVTM and CDR2 is ANQGSEA. Trimming removed 4 bases from V and 7 bases from J; junction bases left unmatched: 12. The CDR3 is made up of 14 amino acids. Russia was home to the donors, healthy Caucasian individuals aged 6 to 90. Each of the donors had 8 to 10 milliliters of peripheral blood drawn into EDTA-treated Vacutainer tubes. The data belong to a study of blood T cells in healthy people across ages. Study summary: Capture via template switching afforded approximately one barcoded beta molecule per two T cells.

Sample-barcoded 5' priming and a J-beta primer mix drove a second PCR of roughly 6 to 12 cycles. Each CDR3 protein gets one entry after TCRdb re-called the 5' RACE reads with MiXCR. The sample consists of around 670,000 distinct CDR3 sequences, about 30% of them appearing once. Study-level points and caveats: Unsorted PBMCs ruled out conclusive naive versus antigen-experienced comparison.

This sequence joins TRBV29-1 and TRBJ2-5; 7 bases fit TRBD1. The sample consisted of blood. The source is a woman aged 80 or over in good health. DNA for the CDR3: TGCAGCGTTGTTTTAGAGACAGGGCTCCTGACCCAGTACTTC. This translates into CSVVLETGLLTQYF.